The 26 T cell receptor beta chains presented below share a single source sample, sequenced in a study of T cells in Graves' hyperthyroidism and ophthalmopathy. RNA transcripts gave rise to amplified TCR beta CDR3 regions. HTBI primers were used for first-round RT-PCR of the TCR CDR3. One entry per CDR3 protein, called by TCRdb with MiXCR from the multiplex PCR reads. This table holds about 600,000 distinct CDR3 sequences, more than 15% found once. Sequencing was carried out using blood. These receptors were collected from a woman aged 40 to 49 with Graves' ophthalmopathy.

At least ten counts were recorded for this clonotype. The J gene is TRBJ2-5, the V gene TRBV12-3 or TRBV12-4; D could derive from TRBD1 or TRBD2 (6 bases each). The CDR3 sequence is 15 residues long. Trimming stripped 2 bases from V and 4 bases from J, with 14 bases between. CDR3: CASSLSTGAIETQYF. The CDR3 DNA follows: TGTGCCAGCAGTTTATCCACGGGGGCTATAGAGACCCAGTACTTC.

This clonotype was counted many times. The rearrangement links TRBV7-2 to TRBJ2-3; D remains unclear. V was trimmed by 5 bases and J by 8 bases, leaving 14 bases between them. Germline V gene lookup returns CDR1 SGHTA and CDR2 FQGNSA. The CDR3 is 13 residues long. The CDR3 bases are TGTGCCAGCAGCCCGACCGTCCCGGGTACGCAGTATTTT. This codes for CASSPTVPGTQYF.

A word on this clonotype: It may be a read error: a sequence one base away is much more abundant. This sequence joins TRBV29-1 and TRBJ2-1, with unresolved D. The CDR3 has 14 residues. The V end lost 7 bases, the J end lost 7 bases, and 20 bases lay between the germline ends. Germline loops: CDR1 SQVTM, CDR2 ANQGSEA. This chain's CDR3 is CSALDSGWSNEQFF. The CDR3 region has the DNA TGCAGCGCCTTAGACTCCGGCTGGTCGAATGAGCAGTTCTTC.

Regarding this clonotype: A read error may account for a junction end that differs from germline. In nucleotides, the CDR3 is TGTGCCAGCAGAGAAGTCAATCAGCCCCAGCATTTT. Its protein product is CASREVNQPQHF. The rearrangement joins TRBV6-1 to TRBJ1-5; the D is unclear. The CDR3 has 12 residues. In germline, CDR1 is MNHNS, CDR2 SASEGT.

V is TRBV6-1 and J is TRBJ2-3; the match to TRBD2 covers 10 bases. The CDR3 totals 15 residues. Losses at the gene ends were 7 bases for V and 0 bases for J; bases not matched to a gene: 4. CDR1 and CDR2 (germline): MNHNS, SASEGT. This CDR3 is CASKLAGTSTDTQYF. CDR3 bases: TGTGCCAGCAAACTAGCGGGGACTAGCACAGATACGCAGTATTTT.

The V gene is TRBV2, the J gene TRBJ2-2; D is ambiguous. The CDR3 length is 13 residues. From germline, CDR1 is SNHLY and CDR2 FYNNEI. Between the trimmed V and J ends, which lost 8 bases and 1 base, there was a span of 8 bases. The CDR3 DNA reads as TGTGCCAGCGGCCGGCGGAACACCGGGGAGCTGTTTTTT. It specifies CASGRRNTGELFF.

This clonotype has a count of ten or more. The chain has TRBV4-1 and TRBJ1-5, with TRBD1 matching 9 bases. The V and J ends lost 4 bases and 7 bases, in that order; junction bases with no gene match: 8. This CDR3 comprises 15 residues. Germline CDR1 and CDR2: MGHRA and YSYEKL. CDR3 protein: CASSPGTGREQPQHF. For the CDR3, the DNA is TGCGCCAGCAGCCCGGGGACAGGGCGGGAACAGCCCCAGCATTTT.

V usage is TRBV6-1 and J usage is TRBJ1-5; D possibly corresponds to TRBD1 (6 bases). Deletions cut 5 bases from V and 6 bases from J, with 17 bases between. The CDR3 contains 15 residues. In germline, CDR1 is MNHNS, CDR2 SASEGT. CDR3 region: CASSPRGAQGQPQHF. CDR3 sequence (DNA): TGTGCCAGCAGTCCCCGGGGGGCGCAAGGTCAGCCCCAGCATTTT.

This clonotype was seen many times. The rearrangement joins TRBV12-3 or TRBV12-4 to TRBJ1-1; perhaps TRBD1 as D (5 bases). This CDR3 is built from 15 residues. V dropped 6 bases and J dropped 0 bases, with 14 bases sitting between them. The CDR3 loop is CASRYARAMNTEAFF. The CDR3, as DNA: TGTGCCAGCAGATACGCCAGGGCGATGAACACTGAAGCTTTCTTT.

A few counts support this clonotype. This rearrangement joins TRBV20-1 to TRBJ1-2, with a possible D match to TRBD1 (5 bases). The CDR3 contains 12 residues. Deletions cut 7 bases from V and 4 bases from J, with 13 bases between. Germline V gene sequence: CDR1 DFQATT, CDR2 SNEGSKA (reference sequence). DNA of the CDR3: TGCAGTGTAGGGACCGTCCTCTATGGCTACACCTTC. Translation gives CSVGTVLYGYTF.

This chain joins TRBV27 and TRBJ1-2; 7 bases agree with TRBD1. The CDR3 is 16 amino acids. The germline CDR1 and CDR2 sequences are MNHEY and SMNVEV (reference sequence). With V trimmed by 0 bases and J by 0 bases, 4 bases remained unmatched. The CDR3 DNA reads TGTGCCAGCAGTTTATCAGGACAGGAAACTAACTATGGCTACACCTTC. It is translated as CASSLSGQETNYGYTF.

The chain joins TRBV12-3 or TRBV12-4 to TRBJ2-1; a possible D gene is TRBD2 (5 bases). This CDR3 has 12 residues. Trimming removed 6 bases at V and 7 bases at J, with 10 bases between. CDR3 amino acids: CASSPGVNEQFF. CDR3 coding DNA: TGTGCCAGCAGCCCCGGGGTGAATGAGCAGTTCTTC.

This clonotype was picked up many times. The rearrangement uses TRBV30 and TRBJ2-2; 10 bases align to TRBD1. The CDR3 is made up of 15 amino acids. From germline, CDR1 is GTSNPN and CDR2 SVGIG (reference sequence). With V trimmed by 1 base and J by 6 bases, 5 bases remained unmatched. CDR3 amino acids: CAWSAPGQGAGELFF. The CDR3 DNA reads as TGTGCCTGGAGTGCCCCCGGACAGGGGGCCGGGGAGCTGTTTTTT.

This clonotype was counted between two and nine times. One end of the junction does not line up with germline, which may come from a read error. The CDR3 coding sequence is TGTGCTAGCAGCACGCAGGGGGCAGGCACCGGGGAGCTGTTTTTT. It is translated as CASSTQGAGTGELFF. This sequence joins TRBV7-7 and TRBJ2-2; 8 nucleotides line up with TRBD1. From germline, CDR1 is SSHAT and CDR2 FNYEAQ (reference sequence). The CDR3 spans 15 residues.

This clonotype has a count of ten or more. The J gene is TRBJ2-4, the V gene TRBV2, with D tentatively TRBD1 or TRBD2 (5 bases each). The ends were cut back, 7 bases at V and 4 bases at J, with 17 bases in the middle. The CDR3 covers 15 residues. Germline V CDR1 and CDR2: SNHLY, FYNNEI. DNA for the CDR3: TGTGCCAGCACCCCGAGGACACCGGGGAAAAACATTCAGTACTTC. Translation gives CASTPRTPGKNIQYF.

CDR3 sequence reads: CASRPGQILYNEQFF. The CDR3 DNA reads as TGTGCCAGCCGACCCGGACAGATTTTATACAATGAGCAGTTCTTC. The V gene is TRBV6-2 or TRBV6-3, the J gene TRBJ2-1; D perhaps matches TRBD1 (6 bases). Trimming took 8 bases from V and 4 from J, leaving 18 bases between them. The CDR3 contains 15 residues. Germline V gives CDR1 MNHEY, CDR2 SVGEGT.

At least ten counts were recorded for this clonotype. The genes are TRBV6-1 and TRBJ1-2; maybe TRBD1 (5 bases). With 0 bases removed from V and 0 bases from J, the gap between germline ends came to 11 bases. Per the germline V gene, CDR1 is MNHNS and CDR2 is SASEGT. CDR3 length equals 16 residues. CDR3 in amino acids: CASSEARQPTNYGYTF. In DNA, the CDR3 is TGTGCCAGCAGTGAAGCCCGACAGCCTACTAACTATGGCTACACCTTC.

This clonotype was recorded many times. The gene calls are TRBV29-1 and TRBJ2-1, with 12 nucleotides matching TRBD2. This CDR3 spans 16 amino acids. Germline V gene sequence: CDR1 SQVTM, CDR2 ANQGSEA. The V and J ends lost 7 bases and 5 bases, in that order; junction bases with no gene match: 12. The CDR3, as DNA: TGCAGCGCCGCGGGACTAGCGGGCCAAATTAACAATGAGCAGTTCTTC. This encodes CSAAGLAGQINNEQFF.

The chain carries TRBV6-1 and TRBJ2-4; 10 bases align to TRBD1. Germline V gene sequence: CDR1 MNHNS, CDR2 SASEGT. Trimming removed 6 bases from V and 8 bases from J; junction bases left unmatched: 7. This CDR3 is built from 14 residues. DNA of the CDR3: TGTGCCAGCAGGTCCTCCGGGACAGGGGACATTCAGTACTTC. It specifies CASRSSGTGDIQYF.

This rearrangement joins TRBV20-1 to TRBJ2-5, with 9 bases that match TRBD2. The germline V gene has CDR1 DFQATT and CDR2 SNEGSKA (reference sequence). Unmatched junction bases numbered 3, after V lost 7 bases and J lost 3 bases. This CDR3 comprises 12 residues. CDR3 amino acids: CSERLAEETQYF. Written as DNA, the CDR3 is TGCAGTGAGAGACTAGCGGAAGAGACCCAGTACTTC.

This clonotype was seen a single time. Just one base apart from a much larger clone, this may be a read error. This chain uses TRBV27 with TRBJ1-1; D not resolved. CDR1 MNHEY and CDR2 SMNVEV come from the germline V gene (reference sequence). V dropped 5 bases and J dropped 6 bases, with 19 bases sitting between them. The CDR3 runs 15 residues. DNA of the CDR3: TGTGCCAGCAGTCCTATAAGAGAGGATGGTGCTGAAGCTTTCTTT. Translation: CASSPIREDGAEAFF.

This clonotype occurred many times. The chain combines TRBV7-2 with TRBJ2-7; 12 nucleotides align to TRBD2. The germline V gene encodes CDR1 SGHTA and CDR2 FQGNSA. Unmatched junction bases numbered 9, after V lost 2 bases and J lost 4 bases. The CDR3 spans 17 residues. This CDR3 is CASSLRVLAGGPYEQYF. The CDR3 bases are TGTGCCAGCAGCTTAAGGGTTCTAGCGGGAGGGCCGTACGAGCAGTACTTC.

This clonotype has a count of ten or more. V usage is TRBV6-5 and J usage is TRBJ2-1; D possibly corresponds to TRBD1 (5 bases). The CDR3 length is 15 residues. With 2 bases removed from V and 5 bases from J, the gap between germline ends came to 13 bases. Germline CDR1 MNHEY, CDR2 SVGAGI. This chain's CDR3 is CASSYGTGTDNEQFF. CDR3 coding DNA: TGTGCCAGCAGTTACGGCACAGGCACAGACAATGAGCAGTTCTTC.

At least ten counts were recorded for this clonotype. The J gene is TRBJ2-7, the V gene TRBV5-1; D gene unclear. CDR1 and CDR2 from the germline V gene are SGHRS and YFSETQ. The CDR3 has 14 amino acids. The V and J ends lost 2 bases and 4 bases respectively, with 13 bases between them. CDR3 sequence reads: CASSLQITSYEQYF. The CDR3 coding sequence is TGCGCCAGCAGCTTACAGATTACTTCTTACGAGCAGTACTTC.

This chain links TRBV6-1 with TRBJ2-3, with a tentative D call TRBD1 (5 bases). Looked up from germline, CDR1 is MNHNS and CDR2 is SASEGT. The CDR3 runs to 15 residues. Trimming took 8 bases from V and 0 from J, leaving 15 bases between them. CDR3 nucleotide sequence: TGTGCCAGCCGCCCTTGGACACAAAGCACAGATACGCAGTATTTT. This gives the protein CASRPWTQSTDTQYF.

At least ten counts were recorded for this clonotype. The V gene is TRBV2, the J gene TRBJ1-2; tentatively, D is TRBD1 (5 bases). The ends were cut back, 2 bases at V and 7 bases at J, with 14 bases in the middle. The length of the CDR3 is 14 residues. Per germline, CDR1 SNHLY and CDR2 FYNNEI. The CDR3 region has the DNA TGTGCCAGCAGTGAATTGGCCCTTAGGGGTGGCTACACCTTC. Translating gives CASSELALRGGYTF. The whole variable domain, remainder taken from reference TRBV2 and TRBJ1-2, is EPEVTQTPSHQVTQMGQEVILRCVPISNHLYFYWYRQILGQKVEFLVSFYNNEISEKSEIFDDQFSVERPDGSNFTLKIRSTKLEDSAMYFCASSELALRGGYTFGSGTRLTVV.